The T cell receptor (beta chain) under discussion was sequenced for a study of T cell changes during pregnancy in multiple sclerosis. V was pared by 3 bases and J by 1 base, with 8 bases of the junction left unmatched. CDR3 size: 17 residues. Per the germline V gene, CDR1 is MNHEY and CDR2 is SMNVEV (reference sequence). TCRdb keeps only in-frame clones here, not all; method: immunoSEQ multiplex PCR. This table has about 16,000 clones, 65% to 90% appearing once. This rearrangement joins TRBV27 to TRBJ2-2; TRBD2 matches 7 bases. Specimen: CD8+ T cells from peripheral blood mononuclear cells, collected in the first trimester of pregnancy. The receptor was derived from a female donor with multiple sclerosis, enrolled in a pregnancy study. The CDR3 coding sequence is TGTGCCAGCAGTTTTGTGACGGGAGGACGGAACACCGGGGAGCTGTTTTTT. Protein sequence: CASSFVTGGRNTGELFF.